The rows below give T cell receptor beta chains drawn from one sample of a study of T cells after posttransplantation cyclophosphamide. TCRdb keeps only in-frame clones here, not all; method: immunoSEQ multiplex PCR. The sample comprises about 66,000 clones, around 95% of which are singletons, and roughly 3% rests with the top ten. Source material: PBMCs. The receptors shown here come from a woman aged 30 to 39 in good health and a related stem cell transplant donor. CDR3s include the opening cysteine and the closing phenylalanine or tryptophan. Fields, in order: D gene, V gene, J gene, CDR3 protein, CDR3 DNA. A D gene is named only where the DNA matches it firmly.

.	TRBV6-6	TRBJ1-6	CACGGQLTNSPLHF	TGTGCCTGCGGCGGGCAGTTGACTAATTCACCCCTCCACTTT
TRBD2	TRBV11-3	TRBJ2-2	CASSQGLAGGLVVDTGELFF	TGTGCCAGCAGCCAGGGACTAGCGGGGGGGCTGGTCGTAGACACCGGGGAGCTGTTTTTT
.	TRBV28	TRBJ2-3	CASSTGTRGRPDTQYF	TGTGCCAGCAGCACCGGGACCAGAGGTAGGCCAGATACGCAGTATTTT
.	TRBV19	TRBJ2-4	CASSTGGGGNIQYF	TGTGCCAGTAGTACGGGGGGCGGGGGAAACATTCAGTACTTC
.	TRBV30	TRBJ2-3	CAWSAGWRDSTDTQYF	TGTGCCTGGAGTGCAGGATGGAGGGACAGCACAGATACGCAGTATTTT
.	TRBV6-1	TRBJ1-5	CASRGGNQPQHF	TGTGCCAGCAGGGGGGGTAATCAGCCCCAGCATTTT
.	TRBV28	TRBJ1-4	CASSLFGLGPNEKLFF	TGTGCCAGCAGTTTATTTGGGTTGGGGCCTAATGAAAAACTGTTTTTT
TRBD2	TRBV7-6	TRBJ2-1	CASSLVFSGGGNEQFF	TGTGCCAGCAGCTTAGTTTTTAGCGGGGGGGGCAATGAGCAGTTCTTC
.	TRBV18	TRBJ1-2	CASSPPTGVYGYTF	TGTGCCAGCTCACCGCCAACCGGGGTTTATGGCTACACCTTC
.	TRBV7-6	TRBJ1-1	CASSVGPSLTEAFF	TGTGCCAGCAGCGTCGGGCCGTCGTTGACTGAAGCTTTCTTT
TRBD1	TRBV4-3	TRBJ1-4	CASSQDFPAGGRELFF	TGCGCCAGCAGCCAAGATTTCCCGGCAGGGGGGCGAGAACTGTTTTTT
TRBD2	TRBV5-1	TRBJ2-7	CASSWAVGGAYEQYF	TGCGCCAGCAGCTGGGCAGTGGGGGGGGCCTACGAGCAGTACTTC
.	TRBV4-3	TRBJ2-7	CASSQGTDSTYEQYF	TGCGCCAGCAGCCAAGGGACGGACTCCACCTACGAGCAGTACTTC
.	TRBV30	TRBJ2-2	CAWSVHPRAELGELFF	TGTGCCTGGAGTGTACATCCCAGAGCGGAACTCGGGGAGCTGTTTTTT
TRBD1	TRBV18	TRBJ1-6	CASSPRQGGANSPLHF	TGTGCCAGCTCACCACGTCAAGGGGGCGCGAATTCACCCCTCCACTTT
.	TRBV7-2	TRBJ1-2	CASSLAQGPTYGYTF	TGTGCCAGCAGCTTAGCCCAGGGCCCGACCTATGGCTACACCTTC
.	TRBV12-5	TRBJ2-5	CASGPGGRETQYF	TGTGCTAGTGGCCCGGGCGGTCGAGAGACCCAGTACTTC